This T cell receptor (beta chain) emerged from a study of monozygotic twins with inflammatory bowel disease. Study-wide results and caveats: Subtypes among T cells remained indistinguishable.

TCRdb re-called the 5' RACE reads, yielding one record per CDR3 amino acid sequence without DNA. This repertoire comprises roughly 150,000 distinct CDR3 sequences; its ten largest clones make up under 2.5%. Staff drew an approximately 2.5 ml blood sample from each donor. Per the germline V gene, CDR1 is SGHVS and CDR2 is FNYEAQ. The CDR3 has 18 amino acids. In the case of this clonotype: Its antigen remains unknown.

The rearrangement joins TRBV7-6 to TRBJ1-1; the D gene TCRdb calls, TRBD1, cannot be checked with no DNA. This receptor was taken from a human donor with ulcerative colitis or Crohn's disease, or a healthy co-twin of an affected twin (not recorded which). Sequencing was performed on blood. The CDR3 spells CASSPGDRGFRVYAEAFF.